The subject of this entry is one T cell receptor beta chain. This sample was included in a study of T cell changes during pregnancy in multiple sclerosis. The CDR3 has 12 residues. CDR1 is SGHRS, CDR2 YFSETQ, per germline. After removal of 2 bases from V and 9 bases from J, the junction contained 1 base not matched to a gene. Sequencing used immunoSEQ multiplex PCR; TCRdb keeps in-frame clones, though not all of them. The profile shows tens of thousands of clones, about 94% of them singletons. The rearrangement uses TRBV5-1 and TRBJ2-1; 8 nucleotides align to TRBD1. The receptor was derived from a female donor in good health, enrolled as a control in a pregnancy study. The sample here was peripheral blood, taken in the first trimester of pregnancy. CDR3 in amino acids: CASSFTGGEQFF. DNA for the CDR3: TGCGCCAGCAGCTTTACAGGGGGTGAGCAGTTCTTC.